Below, one T cell receptor beta chain is given with its context. Its target is unknown. The identical CDR3 is also encoded by other nucleotide sequences in the sample. This CDR3 is 13 amino acids long. The V end lost 5 bases, the J end lost 1 base, and 7 bases lay between the germline ends. CDR1 is WNHNN, CDR2 SYGVQD, per germline (reference sequence). This sample was included in a study of cytomegalovirus exposure and HLA in healthy donors. Whole-study results and caveats: Analysis performed later showed TCR beta chains linked to HLA being more clonally expanded than equally common others. On later analysis, the bulk of CMV-associated TCR beta chains appeared to be HLA-restricted.

A multiplex PCR was run with 60 Vbeta primers and 13 Jbeta primers. Only in-frame clones appear in the TCRdb table, and some are missing; sequencing was by immunoSEQ multiplex PCR. The repertoire holds fewer than 200,000 clones, approximately 76% seen once, with approximately 1.3% in the top ten. Sequencing was done on a sample of PBMCs. V is TRBV10-1 and J is TRBJ2-3, with a tentative D call TRBD2 (5 bases). This sequence was found in a man in his 60s in good health and CMV-seronegative. CDR3 loop: CASSPGGTDTQYF. The CDR3 DNA reads as TGCGCCAGCAGTCCCGGGGGCACAGATACGCAGTATTTT.